This T cell receptor (beta chain) was captured by sequencing in a study of blood T cell repertoires in COVID-19. At the level of the study: The United States, Italy and Spain supplied acute and convalescent COVID-19 samples. Sources were T cells, B-cell-depleted T cells, or PBMCs; the material itself was cDNA or gDNA.

Living in about two dozen US areas, the participants were between roughly 18 and 90 years of age. Participant-reported clinical history was the basis for cohort assignment. V gave up 7 bases and J gave up 3 bases; unmatched junction bases: 8. In germline, CDR1 is MDHEN, CDR2 SYDVKM. The CDR3 contains 14 residues. This table comes from immunoSEQ multiplex PCR, and its TCRdb copy is limited to in-frame clones, with some not included. Of 130,000 to 150,000 clones listed, roughly 80% are singletons. The chain employs TRBV28 and TRBJ2-7; 8 bases are shared with TRBD1. The sequenced sample was PBMCs or T cells enriched from blood (not recorded which). This receptor was obtained from a middle-aged man with acute COVID-19. CDR3 sequence: CASTPGTGLYEQYF. CDR3 DNA sequence: TGTGCCAGCACCCCCGGGACAGGACTCTACGAGCAGTACTTC.